A single TCR beta chain is shown here with its context. Authors' analysis steps: Amplifying reference gene primers gave estimates of nucleated cell counts. Generated by immunoSEQ multiplex PCR, the TCRdb table keeps only in-frame clones and is missing some. The V and J calls and clone size were taken over from that table, and D and trimming were inferred from the DNA. The sample yields roughly 190,000 clones, 81% seen once. The CDR3 extends over 15 amino acids. Trimming cost V 7 bases and J 2 bases; bases outside gene matches: 9. Germline CDR1 is LNHDA and CDR2 is SQIVND (reference sequence). These data are taken from a study of blood T cell repertoires in COVID-19. Study-level background: Samples came from the United States, Italy and Spain, spanning acute and convalescent COVID-19.

The Seattle patients joined while their infection was active and were tracked longitudinally afterward. The receptor's source is a middle-aged woman with COVID-19, enrolled during active disease. The source material was peripheral blood. V and J are TRBV19 and TRBJ2-3; 7 positions match TRBD2. The CDR3 loop is CASTLAAAITDTQYF. The CDR3 DNA reads as TGTGCCAGTACCCTAGCGGCTGCAATCACAGATACGCAGTATTTT.